Reported below is one T cell receptor (beta chain). The antigen remains undetermined. Both 60 Vbeta primers and 13 Jbeta primers went into the PCR. Generated by immunoSEQ multiplex PCR, the TCRdb table keeps only in-frame clones and is missing some. The sample shows some 120,000 clones, less than 80% of them seen only once. These data are taken from a study of cytomegalovirus exposure and HLA in healthy donors. General study findings and limits: In the analysis, some V segments, TRBV6-2 and TRBV6-3 included, were excluded as indistinguishable. HLA-A and HLA-B allele assignments for most subjects were reportedly predicted accurately using TCR beta sequences. Most likely, a cluster of highly shared sequence variants arose as a sequencing artifact. For TCR beta chains, V- and J-gene trimming was later linked to a missense DCLRE1C variant.

V gave up 2 bases and J gave up 7 bases; unmatched junction bases: 10. Germline V CDR1 and CDR2: SQVTM, ANQGSEA. CDR3 length: 14 amino acids. The sequence derives from a young man in good health and CMV-seronegative. Sequenced input: PBMCs. The chain joins TRBV29-1 to TRBJ2-7, with TRBD2 matching over 8 bases. The CDR3 reads CSVERAGARTEQYF. DNA for the CDR3: TGCAGCGTTGAAAGAGCGGGGGCCCGAACTGAGCAGTACTTC.